These 30 T cell receptor beta chains share one sample of origin, sequenced in a study of blood T cell repertoires in COVID-19. Libraries were prepared by immunoSEQ multiplex PCR; TCRdb keeps only in-frame clonotypes and omits some of them. The sample consists of under 150,000 clones, approximately 85% of them appearing once. Sequenced material: peripheral blood. These TCRs come from a woman aged 55-75 years with COVID-19, enrolled during active disease.

This clone was seen only once. The chain is built from TRBV24-1 and TRBJ2-3; 7 bases agree with TRBD1. Germline CDR1 is KGHDR and CDR2 is SFDVKD. The ends lost 3 bases at V and 0 bases at J; junction bases unmatched: 14. CDR3 length: 19 amino acids. The CDR3 sequence is CATSDTGTEKRISTDTQYF. DNA for the CDR3: TGTGCCACCAGTGATACCGGGACAGAGAAAAGAATTAGCACAGATACGCAGTATTTT.

This clone was seen a single time. The V gene is TRBV7-9, the J gene TRBJ2-1; TRBD2 is a possible D gene (7 bases). The germline V gene encodes CDR1 SEHNR and CDR2 FQNEAQ (reference sequence). There are 15 residues in the CDR3. V lost 0 bases and J 5 bases, leaving 11 bases between the germline ends. The CDR3 region is CASSLAGGRDNEQFF. The CDR3 region has the DNA TGTGCCAGCAGCTTAGCGGGGGGGCGCGACAATGAGCAGTTCTTC.

The V call is TRBV19, the J call TRBJ2-2; D is possibly TRBD1 (6 bases). There are 13 residues in the CDR3. V dropped 4 bases and J dropped 8 bases, with 11 bases sitting between them. CDR1 is LNHDA and CDR2 is SQIVND in the germline V gene (reference sequence). The chain's CDR3 is CASSTHRVGELFF. The CDR3 nucleotides read TGTGCCAGTAGTACCCACAGGGTGGGGGAGCTGTTTTTT.

This clone was detected a few times. The rearrangement links TRBV28 to TRBJ1-2; D may be TRBD1 (5 bases). The V and J ends lost 6 bases and 2 bases respectively, with 10 bases between them. The CDR3 has 13 residues. Germline V gene data show CDR1 as MDHEN and CDR2 as SYDVKM. As DNA, the CDR3 is TGTGCCAGCAGCCCCGGGGGGAACTATGGCTACACCTTC. The encoded protein is CASSPGGNYGYTF.

The rearrangement uses TRBV18 and TRBJ1-5; tentative D call: TRBD1 (6 bases). Trimming took off 2 bases at V and 7 bases at J, with 12 bases between the two ends. Looked up from germline, CDR1 is KGHSH and CDR2 is LQKENI. This CDR3 contains 14 residues. CDR3 in DNA: TGTGCCAGCTCACCAGGGAGGGGGGAACAGCCCCAGCATTTT. Amino acids: CASSPGRGEQPQHF. The whole variable domain, remainder taken from reference TRBV18 and TRBJ1-5, is NAGVMQNPRHLVRRRGQEARLRCSPMKGHSHVYWYRQLPEEGLKFMVYLQKENIIDESGMPKERFSAEFPKEGPSILRIQQVVRGDSAAYFCASSPGRGEQPQHFGDGTRLSIL.

This clone was seen a handful of times. V gene TRBV5-1 combines with J gene TRBJ2-2; 8 bases are a match to TRBD2. There are 15 residues in the CDR3. Germline trimming cut 0 bases from V and 4 bases from J; bases unmatched to any gene: 2. Per germline, CDR1 SGHRS and CDR2 YFSETQ. CDR3 sequence reads: CASSLGGTSTGELFF. In DNA form, the CDR3 reads TGCGCCAGCAGCTTGGGCGGGACTAGCACCGGGGAGCTGTTTTTT. The entire variable domain, with the rest obtained from reference TRBV5-1 and TRBJ2-2, is as follows: KAGVTQTPRYLIKTRGQQVTLSCSPISGHRSVSWYQQTPGQGLQFLFEYFSETQRNKGNFPGRFSGRQFSNSRSEMNVSTLELGDSALYLCASSLGGTSTGELFFGEGSRLTVL.

Only one count was recorded for this clone. This chain's CDR3 is CASSFERGRGYTF. The CDR3, as DNA: TGTGCCAGCAGTTTCGAAAGGGGGCGTGGCTACACCTTC. The chain is built from TRBV12-3 or TRBV12-4 and TRBJ1-2; 7 bases are shared with TRBD1. The CDR3 runs 13 residues. After removal of 3 bases from V and 7 bases from J, the junction contained 5 bases not matched to a gene.

V gene TRBV11-2 combines with J gene TRBJ1-2, with 10 nucleotides matching TRBD1. The CDR3 runs 16 residues. Germline CDR1 and CDR2: SGHAT and FQNNGV. With V trimmed by 5 bases and J by 4 bases, 10 bases remained unmatched. The CDR3 DNA reads TGTGCCAGCAGCCAAATGACAGGGGGCGCCGGCTATGGCTACACCTTC. Encoded protein: CASSQMTGGAGYGYTF.

The chain has TRBV6-2 or TRBV6-3 and TRBJ1-1, with D maybe TRBD1 (5 bases). This CDR3 region has 15 residues. The V end lost 3 bases, the J end lost 5 bases, and 16 bases lay between the germline ends. Germline V CDR1 and CDR2: MNHEY, SVGEGT. This CDR3 is CASSYGAGRGTEAFF. In nucleotides, the CDR3 is TGTGCCAGCAGTTATGGCGCAGGGAGGGGAACTGAAGCTTTCTTT.

V and J are TRBV18 and TRBJ1-1; D is perhaps TRBD1 (5 bases). V was pared by 0 bases and J by 9 bases, with 17 bases between. CDR3 length equals 15 residues. Germline-derived CDR1 and CDR2 are KGHSH and LQKENI. In nucleotides, the CDR3 is TGTGCCAGCTCACCACCGGGGGGAGAGGTGAGGAAAGCTTTCTTT. Protein product: CASSPPGGEVRKAFF.

The chain uses TRBV7-8 and TRBJ1-2; D gene ambiguous. The CDR3 is 17 residues long. V was shortened by 3 bases and J by 4 bases, with 21 bases between the two germline ends. In germline, CDR1 is SGHVS, CDR2 FQNEAQ. Here the CDR3 DNA reads TGTGCCAGCAGCTTCCCACTCACGGTGACTCCTATCTATGGCTACACCTTC. It translates to CASSFPLTVTPIYGYTF.

This chain links TRBV5-1 with TRBJ1-2; the D is unclear. The CDR3 length is 15 residues. Trimming removed 0 bases at V and 0 bases at J, with 9 bases between. The germline gives CDR1 SGHRS, CDR2 YFSETQ. The CDR3 here is CASSLAAGTNYGYTF. CDR3 coding DNA: TGCGCCAGCAGCTTGGCGGCGGGGACTAACTATGGCTACACCTTC.

CDR3 in amino acids: CASSYNPGLEVGELFF. The CDR3 DNA is TGTGCCAGCAGTTACAACCCGGGACTAGAGGTCGGGGAGCTGTTTTTT. This chain connects TRBV6-6 to TRBJ2-2, with 8 bases fitting TRBD2. This CDR3 contains 16 residues. V lost 2 bases, J lost 7 bases, and 9 bases stayed unmatched. Germline V CDR1 and CDR2: MNHNY, SVGAGI (reference sequence).

This chain links TRBV24-1 with TRBJ2-1; 7 bases are a match to TRBD1. This CDR3 has 17 residues. Per the germline V gene, CDR1 is KGHDR and CDR2 is SFDVKD. Trimming took 3 bases from V and 0 from J; bases not matched to a gene: 7. This CDR3 reads CATSDAAGTVSYNEQFF. Written as DNA, the CDR3 is TGTGCCACCAGTGATGCCGCCGGGACAGTCTCCTACAATGAGCAGTTCTTC.

The J gene is TRBJ1-6, the V gene TRBV25-1; the D is unclear. CDR1 is MGHDK, CDR2 SYGVNS, per germline. The CDR3 is 12 residues long. The germline V and J ends were trimmed by 3 bases and 7 bases, with 4 bases remaining between them. This chain's CDR3 is CASSDTNSPLHF. The CDR3 coding sequence is TGTGCCAGCAGTGACACAAATTCACCCCTCCACTTT.

The chain couples TRBV7-2 to TRBJ2-1; TRBD1 is a possible D gene (5 bases). CDR1 and CDR2 (germline): SGHTA, FQGNSA. There are 15 residues in the CDR3. The ends were cut back, 7 bases at V and 3 bases at J, with 16 bases in the middle. The CDR3 bases are TGTGCCAGCAACAGAGACAGTATAGGCTACAATGAGCAGTTCTTC. It codes for CASNRDSIGYNEQFF.

This chain joins TRBV5-1 and TRBJ2-7; 11 bases are a match to TRBD1. The CDR3 has 14 amino acids. CDR1 SGHRS and CDR2 YFSETQ come from the germline V gene. Trimming at V came to 4 bases and at J to 7 bases, leaving 7 bases not matched to a gene. CDR3 sequence: CASSPGQGAWEQYF. The CDR3 nucleotides read TGCGCCAGCAGCCCCGGACAGGGGGCGTGGGAGCAGTACTTC.

The chain has TRBV19 and TRBJ1-1; the D gene is possibly TRBD1 (5 bases). The ends were cut back, 1 base at V and 9 bases at J, with 18 bases in the middle. The CDR3 is 15 residues long. The V gene's germline CDR1 is LNHDA and CDR2 SQIVND (reference sequence). The CDR3 sequence is CASSIVGLPRWQAFF. DNA of the CDR3: TGTGCCAGTAGTATAGTGGGGCTCCCACGCTGGCAAGCTTTCTTT.

J is TRBJ2-7 and V is TRBV7-9; no clear D gene. Germline CDR1 is SEHNR and CDR2 is FQNEAQ (reference sequence). This CDR3 has 15 amino acids. The V end lost 2 bases, the J end lost 0 bases, and 11 bases lay between the germline ends. In DNA form, the CDR3 reads TGTGCCAGCAGCTTATCGGTCGTGAGCTCCTACGAGCAGTACTTC. Protein: CASSLSVVSSYEQYF.

This rearrangement joins TRBV2 to TRBJ1-2, with 7 bases aligning to TRBD1. V dropped 6 bases and J dropped 5; count of bases not matched to a gene: 3. CDR3 size: 12 residues. Germline-derived CDR1 and CDR2 are SNHLY and FYNNEI. DNA of the CDR3: TGTGCCAGCAGGGTGGGACAGTATGGCTACACCTTC. Protein: CASRVGQYGYTF.

This clone was recorded a few times. As DNA, the CDR3 is TGCAGCGTTAGGGGCGACGGGGGAAACACCATATATTTT. It translates to CSVRGDGGNTIYF. The chain is built from TRBV29-1 and TRBJ1-3; a weak D match, TRBD1 (5 bases). Trimming shortened V by 5 bases and J by 4 bases, and 12 bases separated the two germline ends. Germline V gene sequence: CDR1 SQVTM, CDR2 ANQGSEA. The CDR3 length is 13 residues.

V is TRBV9 and J is TRBJ1-6; 9 bases map to TRBD1. Trimming at V came to 4 bases and at J to 9 bases, leaving 11 bases not matched to a gene. This CDR3 is built from 16 residues. Looked up from germline, CDR1 is SGDLS and CDR2 is YYNGEE. CDR3 DNA sequence: TGTGCCAGCAGCCCGACAGGGGGAGAGAATGGTTCACCCCTCCACTTT. Translated, it gives CASSPTGGENGSPLHF.

The V and J genes are TRBV4-1 and TRBJ2-7, with D possibly TRBD2 on 6 matching bases. The length of the CDR3 is 15 residues. The V end lost 4 bases, the J end lost 4 bases, and 17 bases lay between the germline ends. The V gene's germline CDR1 is MGHRA and CDR2 YSYEKL. The CDR3 loop is CASSPRRPSEYEQYF. CDR3 nucleotides: TGCGCCAGCAGCCCCCGCCGTCCTAGCGAATACGAGCAGTACTTC.

CDR3 DNA: TGCAGCGTTGGGACTAGCGGGTCCCGCTCCTACAATGAGCAGTTCTTC. This sequence encodes CSVGTSGSRSYNEQFF. The chain combines TRBV29-1 with TRBJ2-1; 11 positions match TRBD2. The length of the CDR3 is 16 residues. The junction had 5 bases not matched to a gene; V was cut back by 4 bases and J by 0 bases. Germline V gene lookup returns CDR1 SQVTM and CDR2 ANQGSEA.

This clone is medium-sized within its sample. In nucleotides, the CDR3 is TGTGCCAGCAGGCGTGTAGGGGTAAATGAAAAACTGTTTTTT. This encodes CASRRVGVNEKLFF. This sequence joins TRBV6-5 and TRBJ1-4; possibly TRBD1 for D (5 bases). Germline loops: CDR1 MNHEY, CDR2 SVGAGI. The V end was cut by 6 bases, the J end by 5 bases, with 13 bases between. CDR3 length: 14 amino acids.

The chain is built from TRBV6-5 and TRBJ1-6, with 7 bases matching TRBD1. Germline V gives CDR1 MNHEY, CDR2 SVGAGI. The CDR3 has 16 residues. J was trimmed by 9 bases and V by 2 bases; bases with no gene match: 10. In nucleotides, the CDR3 is TGTGCCAGCAGTTACAGAGCTCGACAGGGCGGTTCACCCCTCCACTTT. This encodes CASSYRARQGGSPLHF.

This chain links TRBV6-2 or TRBV6-3 with TRBJ1-6; tentative D call: TRBD1 (6 bases). The CDR3 has 14 residues. With 4 bases removed from V and 9 bases from J, the gap between germline ends came to 13 bases. Per germline, CDR1 MNHEY and CDR2 SVGEGT. The CDR3, as DNA: TGTGCCAGCAGTTCGTGGGGGCCAAGTTCACCCCTCCACTTT. This encodes CASSSWGPSSPLHF.

The J gene is TRBJ1-4, the V gene TRBV7-3, with TRBD1 matching over 10 bases. The germline CDR1 and CDR2 sequences are SGHTA and FQGTGA. The CDR3 contains 14 residues. V shed 6 bases, J shed 5 bases, and the junction held 3 bases outside the gene matches. This chain's CDR3 is CASSQGQGNEKLFF. The CDR3, as DNA: TGTGCCAGCAGTCAGGGACAGGGGAATGAAAAACTGTTTTTT.

The chain is built from TRBV2 and TRBJ1-4, with D hard to call. The CDR3 has 13 residues. Germline assignment: CDR1 SNHLY and CDR2 FYNNEI. The V end was cut by 3 bases, the J end by 8 bases, with 10 bases between. The CDR3 region has the DNA TGTGCCAGCAGTGACGAGGGAGGGGAAAAACTGTTTTTT. It codes for CASSDEGGEKLFF.

As for this clone: One end of the junction is discordant with germline, which a read error may explain. V usage is TRBV7-7 and J usage is TRBJ1-4, with D uncertain. CDR3 length equals 14 residues. Germline CDR1 SSHAT, CDR2 FNYEAQ (reference sequence). The CDR3 DNA sequence: TGTGCTAGCAGCTCGGGAGGATTTAATGAAAAACTGTTTTTT. Protein sequence: CASSSGGFNEKLFF.